This TCR beta chain was captured by sequencing in a study of T cell responses to AZD1222 COVID-19 vaccine. Study-level points and caveats: Unmutated regions of variants are reportedly targeted by nearly half of spike-specific TCRs.

This clone was recorded once. The antigen remains undetermined. The repertoire was sequenced with immunoSEQ multiplex PCR; TCRdb's copy has only in-frame clones and lacks some. Among 95,000 to 110,000 clones listed, over 90% were seen once. Germline V CDR1 and CDR2: WSHSY, SAAADI. The V end was cut by 0 bases, the J end by 0 bases, with 8 bases between. The CDR3 extends over 15 amino acids. Here the sequenced sample was peripheral blood, taken on day 0 of AZD1222 vaccination. The TCR originated in an adult in good health. The chain combines TRBV10-2 with TRBJ1-1; no reliable D call. Written as DNA, the CDR3 is TGCGCCAGCAGTGAGTCGGTAGCAGTGAACACTGAAGCTTTCTTT. Translated, it gives CASSESVAVNTEAFF.